This T cell receptor (beta chain) was sequenced during a study of blood T cell repertoires in COVID-19. Cohort 3 recovered donors had two negative PCRs, clearance, or symptom resolution. Germline values: CDR1 MNHNY, CDR2 SVGAGI (reference sequence). There are 14 residues in the CDR3. The trim removed 5 bases at V and 2 bases at J, leaving 2 bases unmatched. Assay used: immunoSEQ multiplex PCR; TCRdb lists only in-frame clones, some missing. The sample holds 220,000 or so clones; 82% are singletons and the top ten take about 3.3%. The specimen was PBMCs or T cells enriched from blood (not recorded which). V is TRBV6-6 and J is TRBJ2-3, with TRBD2 matching 9 bases. The origin of this receptor is a woman aged 60-75 years who had recovered from COVID-19. The CDR3 is CASSGGGVTDTQYF. In nucleotides, the CDR3 is TGTGCCAGCAGTGGCGGGGGGGTCACAGATACGCAGTATTTT.